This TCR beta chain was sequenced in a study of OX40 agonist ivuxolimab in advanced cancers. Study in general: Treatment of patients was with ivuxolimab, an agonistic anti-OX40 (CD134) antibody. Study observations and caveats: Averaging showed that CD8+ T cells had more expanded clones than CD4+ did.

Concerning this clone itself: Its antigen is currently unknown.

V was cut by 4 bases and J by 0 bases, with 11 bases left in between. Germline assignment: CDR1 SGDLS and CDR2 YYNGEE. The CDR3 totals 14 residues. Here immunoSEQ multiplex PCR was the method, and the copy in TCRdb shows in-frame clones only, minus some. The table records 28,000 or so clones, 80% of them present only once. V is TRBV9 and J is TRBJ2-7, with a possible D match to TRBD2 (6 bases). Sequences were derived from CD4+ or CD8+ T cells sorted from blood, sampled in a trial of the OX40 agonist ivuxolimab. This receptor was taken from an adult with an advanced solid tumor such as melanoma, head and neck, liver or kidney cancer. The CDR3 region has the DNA TGTGCCAGCAGCACAAGCGGGTCCTCCTACGAGCAGTACTTC. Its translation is CASSTSGSSYEQYF.